This T cell receptor (beta chain) was retrieved from a study of T cells in Graves' hyperthyroidism and ophthalmopathy. Points from the study as a whole: In blood, most of the thyroid clonotypes expanded above 0.001 were also present.

About this clonotype itself: The antigen is undetermined. This clone may be a read error of a much larger clone one base away.

Patients were aged 18 to 65, had disease duration under 2 months, and had newly diagnosed hyperthyroidism. Pregnant or lactating patients were excluded, as were those with uncontrolled infection or other autoimmune disease. Cells are PBMCs isolated from roughly 9.3 ml of fresh blood. It was RNA transcripts that yielded the amplified TCR beta CDR3 regions. First-round RT-PCR targeting the TCR CDR3 was performed with the HTBI primer set. TCRdb called the multiplex PCR reads again in MiXCR, with one record for every CDR3 protein. The sample contains over 700,000 distinct CDR3 sequences, about two fifths of which appear only once. The origin of this receptor is a man younger than 30 with Graves' hyperthyroidism. The sample consisted of blood.

For the CDR3, the DNA is TGTGCCAGCAGCTTAGCGCTAGGCGGACTTGGCTATGGCCACACCTTC. This translates into CASSLALGGLGYGHTF. This rearrangement joins TRBV7-9 to TRBJ1-2; D ambiguous. This CDR3 spans 16 amino acids. Germline V gene sequence: CDR1 SEHNR, CDR2 FQNEAQ (reference sequence).